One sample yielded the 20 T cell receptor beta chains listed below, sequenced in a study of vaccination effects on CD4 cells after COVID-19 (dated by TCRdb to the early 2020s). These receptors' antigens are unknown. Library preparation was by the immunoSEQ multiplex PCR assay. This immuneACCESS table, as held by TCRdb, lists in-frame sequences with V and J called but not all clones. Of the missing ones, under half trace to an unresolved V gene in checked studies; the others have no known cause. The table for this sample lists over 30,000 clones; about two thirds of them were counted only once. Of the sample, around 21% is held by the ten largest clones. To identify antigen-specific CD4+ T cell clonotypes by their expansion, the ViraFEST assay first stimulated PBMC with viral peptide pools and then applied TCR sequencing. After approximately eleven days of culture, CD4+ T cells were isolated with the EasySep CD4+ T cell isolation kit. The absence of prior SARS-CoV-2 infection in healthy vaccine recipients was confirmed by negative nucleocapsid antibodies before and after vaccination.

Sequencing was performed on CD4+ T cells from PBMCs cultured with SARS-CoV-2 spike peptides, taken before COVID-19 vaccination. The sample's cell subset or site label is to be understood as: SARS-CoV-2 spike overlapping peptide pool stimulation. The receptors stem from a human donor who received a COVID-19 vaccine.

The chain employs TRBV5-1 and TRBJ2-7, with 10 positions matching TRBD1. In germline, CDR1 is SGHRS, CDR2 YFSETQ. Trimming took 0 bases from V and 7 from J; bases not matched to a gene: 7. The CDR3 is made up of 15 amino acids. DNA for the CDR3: TGCGCCAGCAGCTTGGAGACAGGGGGCCGGGGGGAGCAGTACTTC. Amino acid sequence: CASSLETGGRGEQYF.

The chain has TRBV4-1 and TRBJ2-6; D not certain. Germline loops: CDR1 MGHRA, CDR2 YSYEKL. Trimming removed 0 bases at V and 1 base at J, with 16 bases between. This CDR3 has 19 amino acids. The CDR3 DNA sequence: TGCGCCAGCAGCCAAGATACCCCCGGAATGATATCTGGGGCCAACGTCCTGACTTTC. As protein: CASSQDTPGMISGANVLTF.

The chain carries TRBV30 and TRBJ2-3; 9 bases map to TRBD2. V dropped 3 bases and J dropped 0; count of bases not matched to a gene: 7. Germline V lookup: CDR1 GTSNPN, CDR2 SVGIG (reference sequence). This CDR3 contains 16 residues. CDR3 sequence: CAWSRGLAPSTDTQYF. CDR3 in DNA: TGTGCCTGGAGCCGGGGACTAGCACCTAGCACAGATACGCAGTATTTT.

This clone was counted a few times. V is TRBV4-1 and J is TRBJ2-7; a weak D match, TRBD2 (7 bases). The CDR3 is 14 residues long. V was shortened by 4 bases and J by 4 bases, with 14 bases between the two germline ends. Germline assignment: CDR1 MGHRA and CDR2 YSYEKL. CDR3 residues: CASSRGRGTYEQYF. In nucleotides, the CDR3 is TGCGCCAGCAGCCGGGGGAGGGGGACGTACGAGCAGTACTTC.

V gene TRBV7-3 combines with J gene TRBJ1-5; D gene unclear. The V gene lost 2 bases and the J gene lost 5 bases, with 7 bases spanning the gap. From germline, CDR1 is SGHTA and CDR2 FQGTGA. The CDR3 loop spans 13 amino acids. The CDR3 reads CASSLSGDQPQHF. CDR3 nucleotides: TGTGCCAGCAGCTTATCCGGAGATCAGCCCCAGCATTTT.

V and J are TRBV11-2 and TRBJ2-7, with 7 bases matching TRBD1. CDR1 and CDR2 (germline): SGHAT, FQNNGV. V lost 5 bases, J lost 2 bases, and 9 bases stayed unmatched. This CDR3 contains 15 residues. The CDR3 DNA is TGTGCCAGCAGCGAATCCCCGGGACAGACCTACGAGCAGTACTTC. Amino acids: CASSESPGQTYEQYF.

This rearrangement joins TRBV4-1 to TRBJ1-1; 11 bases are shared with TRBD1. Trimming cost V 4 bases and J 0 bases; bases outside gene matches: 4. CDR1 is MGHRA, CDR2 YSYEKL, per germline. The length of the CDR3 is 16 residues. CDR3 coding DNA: TGCGCCAGCAGCCGCGGACAGGGGGCGATGAACACTGAAGCTTTCTTT. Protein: CASSRGQGAMNTEAFF.

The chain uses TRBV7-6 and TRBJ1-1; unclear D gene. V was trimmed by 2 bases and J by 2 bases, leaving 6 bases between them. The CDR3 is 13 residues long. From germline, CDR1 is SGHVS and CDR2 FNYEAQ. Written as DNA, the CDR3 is TGTGCCAGCAGCTTATCGGCTAACACTGAAGCTTTCTTT. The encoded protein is CASSLSANTEAFF.

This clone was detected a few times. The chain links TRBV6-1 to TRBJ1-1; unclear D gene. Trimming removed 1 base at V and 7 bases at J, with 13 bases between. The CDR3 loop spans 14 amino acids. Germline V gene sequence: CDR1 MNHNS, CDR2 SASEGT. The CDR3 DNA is TGTGCCAGCAGTGAAGGGGTCAGGACGAATGAAGCTTTCTTT. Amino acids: CASSEGVRTNEAFF.

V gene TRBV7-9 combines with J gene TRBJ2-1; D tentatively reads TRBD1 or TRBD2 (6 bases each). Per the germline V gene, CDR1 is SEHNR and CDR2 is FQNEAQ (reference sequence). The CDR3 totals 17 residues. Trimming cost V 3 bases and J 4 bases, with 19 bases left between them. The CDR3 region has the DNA TGTGCCAGCAGCTTTCCCCCCTGGGGGGCCCAATACAATGAGCAGTTCTTC. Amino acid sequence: CASSFPPWGAQYNEQFF.

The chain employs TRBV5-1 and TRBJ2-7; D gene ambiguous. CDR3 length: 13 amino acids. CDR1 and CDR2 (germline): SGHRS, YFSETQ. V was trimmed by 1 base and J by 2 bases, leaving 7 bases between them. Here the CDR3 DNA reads TGCGCCAGCAGCTTGACTCTAACCTACGAGCAGTACTTC. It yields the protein CASSLTLTYEQYF.

In DNA form, the CDR3 reads TGTGCCAGCAGTTACTCCGGACAGGGGAGCAACACCTTC. Its protein product is CASSYSGQGSNTF. J is TRBJ1-2 and V is TRBV6-5; TRBD1 matches at 9 bases. CDR1 is MNHEY and CDR2 is SVGAGI in the germline V gene. The CDR3 has 13 residues. V lost 0 bases, J lost 12 bases, and 5 bases stayed unmatched.

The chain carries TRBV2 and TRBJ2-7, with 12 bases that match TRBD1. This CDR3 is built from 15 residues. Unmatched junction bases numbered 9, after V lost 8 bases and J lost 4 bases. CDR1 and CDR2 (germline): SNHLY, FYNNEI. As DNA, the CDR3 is TGTGCCAGCCGACGGGACAGGGGGCAAGCTTACGAGCAGTACTTC. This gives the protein CASRRDRGQAYEQYF. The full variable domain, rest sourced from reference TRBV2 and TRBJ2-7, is EPEVTQTPSHQVTQMGQEVILRCVPISNHLYFYWYRQILGQKVEFLVSFYNNEISEKSEIFDDQFSVERPDGSNFTLKIRSTKLEDSAMYFCASRRDRGQAYEQYFGPGTRLTVT.

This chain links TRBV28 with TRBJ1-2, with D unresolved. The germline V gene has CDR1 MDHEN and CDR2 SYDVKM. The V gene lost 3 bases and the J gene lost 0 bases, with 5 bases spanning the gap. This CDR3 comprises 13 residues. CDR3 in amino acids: CASSLSPNYGYTF. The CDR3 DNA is TGTGCCAGCAGTTTGTCTCCTAACTATGGCTACACCTTC.

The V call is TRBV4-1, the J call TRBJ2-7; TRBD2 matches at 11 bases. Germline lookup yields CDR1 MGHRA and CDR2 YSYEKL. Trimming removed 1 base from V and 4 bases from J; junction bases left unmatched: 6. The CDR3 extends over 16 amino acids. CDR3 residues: CASSQVALAGGYEQYF. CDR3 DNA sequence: TGCGCCAGCAGCCAAGTTGCCTTAGCGGGAGGGTACGAGCAGTACTTC.

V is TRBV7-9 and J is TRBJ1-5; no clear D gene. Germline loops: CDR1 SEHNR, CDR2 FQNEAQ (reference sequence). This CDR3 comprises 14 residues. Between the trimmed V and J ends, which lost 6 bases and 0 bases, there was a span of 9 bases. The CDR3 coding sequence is TGTGCCAGCAGTCCGGGCTATAGCAATCAGCCCCAGCATTTT. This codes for CASSPGYSNQPQHF.

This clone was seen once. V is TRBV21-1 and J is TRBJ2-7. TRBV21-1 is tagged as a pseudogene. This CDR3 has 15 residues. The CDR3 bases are TGTGCCAGCAGTGGAAAAGGGATAAAATCCTACGAGCAGTACTTC. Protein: CASSGKGIKSYEQYF.

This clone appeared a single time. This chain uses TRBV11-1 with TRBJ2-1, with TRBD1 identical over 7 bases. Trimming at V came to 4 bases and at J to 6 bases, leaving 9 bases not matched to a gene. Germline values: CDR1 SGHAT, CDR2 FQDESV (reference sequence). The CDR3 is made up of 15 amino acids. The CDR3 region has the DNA TGTGCCAGCAGCTCGATCAGGGGGTTAGGCAATGAGCAGTTCTTC. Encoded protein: CASSSIRGLGNEQFF.

This CDR3 reads CASSSPAAGGRNEQYF. The CDR3 nucleotides are TGTGCCAGCAGTTCACCTGCAGCGGGAGGGCGGAACGAGCAGTACTTC. This rearrangement joins TRBV27 to TRBJ2-7; 10 bases are a match to TRBD2. Unmatched junction bases numbered 11, after V lost 4 bases and J lost 5 bases. Germline V gene lookup returns CDR1 MNHEY and CDR2 SMNVEV (reference sequence). CDR3 length equals 16 residues.

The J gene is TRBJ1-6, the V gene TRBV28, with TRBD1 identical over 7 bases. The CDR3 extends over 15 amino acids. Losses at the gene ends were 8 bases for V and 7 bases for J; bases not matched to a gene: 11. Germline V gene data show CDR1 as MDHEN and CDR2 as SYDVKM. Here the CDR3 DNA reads TGTGCCAGCGTAACGGGACAGCTGAAAAATTCACCCCTCCACTTT. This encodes CASVTGQLKNSPLHF.